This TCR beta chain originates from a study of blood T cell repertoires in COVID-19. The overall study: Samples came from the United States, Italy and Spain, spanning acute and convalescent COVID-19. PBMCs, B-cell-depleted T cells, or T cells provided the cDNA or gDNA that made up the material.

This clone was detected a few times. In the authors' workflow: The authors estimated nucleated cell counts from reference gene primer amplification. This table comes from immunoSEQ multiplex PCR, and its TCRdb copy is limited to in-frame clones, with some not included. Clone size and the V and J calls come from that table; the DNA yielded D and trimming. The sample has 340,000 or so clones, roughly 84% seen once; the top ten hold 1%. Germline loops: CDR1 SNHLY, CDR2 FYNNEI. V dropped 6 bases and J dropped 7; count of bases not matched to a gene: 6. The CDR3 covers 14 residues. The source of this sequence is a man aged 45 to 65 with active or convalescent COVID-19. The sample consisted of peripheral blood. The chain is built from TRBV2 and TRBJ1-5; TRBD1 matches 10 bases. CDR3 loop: CASRDRQGAQPQHF. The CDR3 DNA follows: TGTGCCAGCAGGGACCGACAGGGGGCACAGCCCCAGCATTTT.